The clone carrying this TCR beta chain was counted many times. TCRdb redid the calling of the 5' RACE reads with MiXCR, one entry per CDR3 protein. The table lists 90,000 to 100,000 distinct CDR3 sequences, roughly 3.5% of them singletons. Germline V CDR1 and CDR2: SGHKS, YYEKEE (reference sequence). CDR3 length: 15 amino acids. V was trimmed by 0 bases and J by 0 bases, leaving 8 bases between them. These data come from a study of neurological immune-mediated disorders. The receptor was derived from a woman aged 18-29 years with multiple sclerosis. This sequence joins TRBV5-5 and TRBJ2-3; D is unclear. The sequencing input was PBMCs. The CDR3 region has the DNA TGTGCCAGCAGCTTGGGAATCTATAGCACAGATACGCAGTATTTT. Translation gives CASSLGIYSTDTQYF.